One and the same sample provided the 6 T cell receptor beta chains below, sequenced in a study of glioma-infiltrating T cells. Amplification of TCR alpha and beta CDR3 regions from RNA used iRepertoire nested multiplex PCR. Each CDR3 protein is one row after TCRdb ran MiXCR on the multiplex PCR reads. This table holds about 89,000 distinct CDR3 sequences, about 23% found once. The specimen sequenced was glioma tissue, nonneoplastic brain tissue, or PBMCs (not recorded which). The receptor source for this set is a human donor with low-grade glioma or glioblastoma, undergoing nonglioma brain surgery, or in good health (not recorded which).

Worth noting for this clonotype: The junction departs from the called germline gene at one end, perhaps through a read error. The genes are TRBV7-2 and TRBJ2-7, with D possibly being TRBD1 (6 bases). Looked up from germline, CDR1 is SGHTA and CDR2 is FQGNSA. This CDR3 has 14 residues. The CDR3 DNA is TGTGCCAGCAGCCGTGACAGGAACTCCGACGAGCAGTACTTC. Encoded protein: CASSRDRNSDEQYF.

The table lists this clonotype with many counts. J is TRBJ1-5 and V is TRBV19; D remains ambiguous. Per the germline V gene, CDR1 is LNHDA and CDR2 is SQIVND (reference sequence). The CDR3 covers 13 residues. Trimming left V 3 bases short and J 9 bases short, with 12 bases between. CDR3: CASSMPRSTPQHF. Here the CDR3 DNA reads TGTGCCAGTAGTATGCCCCGCTCTACGCCCCAGCATTTT.

This clonotype has just one count. The chain employs TRBV5-1 and TRBJ2-1, with 7 nucleotides matching TRBD1. V gave up 4 bases and J gave up 4 bases; unmatched junction bases: 8. The CDR3 consists of 15 residues. Germline assignment: CDR1 SGHRS and CDR2 YFSETQ. CDR3 amino acids: CASSPLRGPYNEQFF. The CDR3 nucleotides read TGCGCCAGCAGCCCCCTGAGGGGGCCTTACAATGAGCAGTTCTTC. The variable domain in full, completed from reference TRBV5-1 and TRBJ2-1, reads KAGVTQTPRYLIKTRGQQVTLSCSPISGHRSVSWYQQTPGQGLQFLFEYFSETQRNKGNFPGRFSGRQFSNSRSEMNVSTLELGDSALYLCASSPLRGPYNEQFFGPGTRLTVL.

This clonotype appeared a single time. One end of the junction fails to match germline, which may point to a read error. The chain uses TRBV5-1 and TRBJ2-7; D gene unclear. The CDR3 is 12 amino acids. The germline V gene has CDR1 SGHRS and CDR2 YFSETQ. DNA of the CDR3: TGCGCCAGCGAAGGGTTTGGGTACGAGCAGCACTTC. It yields the protein CASEGFGYEQHF.

In its sample, this clonotype was seen many times. The chain links TRBV2 to TRBJ1-1; TRBD1 might be the D (5 bases). With 8 bases removed from V and 1 base from J, the gap between germline ends came to 11 bases. Germline CDR1 reads SNHLY; CDR2 reads FYNNEI. This CDR3 is 13 amino acids long. The CDR3 DNA follows: TGTGCCAGCTCCATACAGGCGAACACTGAAGCTTTCTTT. As protein: CASSIQANTEAFF.

This clonotype has more than one count but fewer than ten. A much larger clonotype is one base distant, so this may be a read error. The V gene is TRBV3-1, the J gene TRBJ1-5; D is undetermined. The germline gives CDR1 LGHDT, CDR2 YNNKEL (reference sequence). The CDR3 spans 12 residues. The CDR3 region has the DNA TGTGCCAGCAGCCTTCCGAATCAGCCCCGGCATTTT. Amino acid sequence: CASSLPNQPRHF.